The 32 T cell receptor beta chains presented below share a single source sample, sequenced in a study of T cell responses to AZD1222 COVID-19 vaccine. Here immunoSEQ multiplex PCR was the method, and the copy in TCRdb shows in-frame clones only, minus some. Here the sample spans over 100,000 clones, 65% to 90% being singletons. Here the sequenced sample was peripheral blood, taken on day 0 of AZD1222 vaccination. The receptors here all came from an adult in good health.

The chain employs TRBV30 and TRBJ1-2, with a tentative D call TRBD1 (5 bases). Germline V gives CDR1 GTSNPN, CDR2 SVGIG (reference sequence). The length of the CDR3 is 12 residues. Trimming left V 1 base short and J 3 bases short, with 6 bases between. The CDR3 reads CAWSAQDYGYTF. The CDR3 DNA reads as TGTGCCTGGAGTGCACAGGACTATGGCTACACCTTC.

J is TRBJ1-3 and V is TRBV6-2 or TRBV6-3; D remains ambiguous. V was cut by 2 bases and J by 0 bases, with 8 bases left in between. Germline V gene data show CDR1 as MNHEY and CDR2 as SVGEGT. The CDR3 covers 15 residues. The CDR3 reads CASSYGRSSGNTIYF. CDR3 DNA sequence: TGTGCCAGCAGTTACGGCCGATCCTCTGGAAACACCATATATTTT.

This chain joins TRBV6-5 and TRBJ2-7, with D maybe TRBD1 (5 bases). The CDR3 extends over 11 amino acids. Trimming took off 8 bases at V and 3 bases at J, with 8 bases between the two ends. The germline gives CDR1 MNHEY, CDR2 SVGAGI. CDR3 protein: CASLQGYEQYF. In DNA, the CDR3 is TGTGCCAGCCTGCAGGGCTACGAGCAGTACTTC.

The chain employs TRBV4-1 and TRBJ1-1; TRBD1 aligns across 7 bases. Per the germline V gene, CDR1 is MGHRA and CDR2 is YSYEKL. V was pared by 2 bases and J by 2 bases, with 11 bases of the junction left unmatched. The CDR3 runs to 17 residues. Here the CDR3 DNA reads TGCGCCAGCAGCCAAAGGCAGGGGGGGCAATATAACACTGAAGCTTTCTTT. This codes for CASSQRQGGQYNTEAFF.

CDR3 loop: CASSPGTAPGSNQPQHF. As DNA, the CDR3 is TGCGCCAGCAGCCCCGGGACGGCCCCTGGGAGCAATCAGCCCCAGCATTTT. This rearrangement joins TRBV5-1 to TRBJ1-5; a weak D match, TRBD1 (5 bases). This CDR3 region has 17 residues. Trimming took off 4 bases at V and 1 base at J, with 18 bases between the two ends. Germline CDR1 SGHRS, CDR2 YFSETQ.

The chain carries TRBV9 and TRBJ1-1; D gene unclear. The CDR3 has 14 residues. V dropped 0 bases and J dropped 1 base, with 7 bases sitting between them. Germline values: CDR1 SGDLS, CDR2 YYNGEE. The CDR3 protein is CASSVGQRNTEAFF. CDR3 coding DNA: TGTGCCAGCAGCGTAGGGCAGAGGAACACTGAAGCTTTCTTT.

For the CDR3, the DNA is TGTGCCAGTGAAGGGTACTATGGCTACACCTTC. Amino acid sequence: CASEGYYGYTF. This chain links TRBV18 with TRBJ1-2; D not certain. The V and J ends lost 9 bases and 3 bases respectively, with 8 bases between them. Looked up from germline, CDR1 is KGHSH and CDR2 is LQKENI. The CDR3 consists of 11 residues.

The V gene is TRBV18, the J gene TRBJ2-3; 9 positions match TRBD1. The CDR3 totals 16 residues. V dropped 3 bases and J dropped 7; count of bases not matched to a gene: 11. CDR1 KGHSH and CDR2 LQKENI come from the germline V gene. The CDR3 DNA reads TGTGCCAGCTCACCGTCCCCACAGGGGGCGTTGAATACGCAGTATTTT. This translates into CASSPSPQGALNTQYF.

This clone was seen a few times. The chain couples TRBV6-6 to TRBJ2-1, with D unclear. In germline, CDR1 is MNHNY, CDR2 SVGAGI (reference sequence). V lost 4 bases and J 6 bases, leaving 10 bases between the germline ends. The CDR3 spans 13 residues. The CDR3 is CASSSGGLNEQFF. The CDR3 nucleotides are TGTGCCAGCAGTTCCGGTGGTCTCAATGAGCAGTTCTTC.

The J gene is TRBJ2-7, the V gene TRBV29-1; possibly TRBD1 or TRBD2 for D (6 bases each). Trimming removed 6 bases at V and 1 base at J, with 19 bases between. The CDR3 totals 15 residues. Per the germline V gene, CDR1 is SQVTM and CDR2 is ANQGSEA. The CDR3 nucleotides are TGCAGCGTGGTGGGGGGCAGGGGACCGTCCTACGAGCAGTACTTC. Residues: CSVVGGRGPSYEQYF.

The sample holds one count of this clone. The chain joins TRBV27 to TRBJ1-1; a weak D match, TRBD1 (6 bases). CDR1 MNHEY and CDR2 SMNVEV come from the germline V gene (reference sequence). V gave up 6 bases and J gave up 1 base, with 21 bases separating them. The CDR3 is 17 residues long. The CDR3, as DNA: TGTGCCAGCAGGGCGAGGTGGGGCAGGGGATGGAACACTGAAGCTTTCTTT. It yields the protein CASRARWGRGWNTEAFF.

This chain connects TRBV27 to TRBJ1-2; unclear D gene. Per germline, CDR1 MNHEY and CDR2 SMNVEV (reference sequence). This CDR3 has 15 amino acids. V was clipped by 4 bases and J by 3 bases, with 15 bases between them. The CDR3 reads CASSSKGSYYYGYTF. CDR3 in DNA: TGTGCCAGCAGTTCTAAGGGAAGTTACTACTATGGCTACACCTTC.

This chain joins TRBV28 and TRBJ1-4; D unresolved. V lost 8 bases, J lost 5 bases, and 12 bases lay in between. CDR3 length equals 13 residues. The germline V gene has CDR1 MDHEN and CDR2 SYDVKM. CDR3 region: CASERRENEKLFF. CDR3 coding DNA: TGTGCCAGCGAACGACGGGAAAATGAAAAACTGTTTTTT.

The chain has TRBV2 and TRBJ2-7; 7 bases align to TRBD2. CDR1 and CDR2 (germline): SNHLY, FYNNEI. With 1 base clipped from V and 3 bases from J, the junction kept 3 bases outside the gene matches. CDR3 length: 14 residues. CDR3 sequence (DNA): TGTGCCAGCAGTGAAGAGCGGGGCTACTACGAGCAGTACTTC. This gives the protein CASSEERGYYEQYF.

DNA for the CDR3: TGTGCCACCAGTGATTCCAAGTACCGACAGGGAAGCTACGAGCAGTACTTC. The encoded protein is CATSDSKYRQGSYEQYF. The rearrangement joins TRBV24-1 to TRBJ2-7, with TRBD1 matching over 7 bases. The CDR3 spans 17 residues. The V gene end was trimmed by 2 bases and the J gene end by 3 bases; junction bases not matched to a gene: 12. Germline values: CDR1 KGHDR, CDR2 SFDVKD.

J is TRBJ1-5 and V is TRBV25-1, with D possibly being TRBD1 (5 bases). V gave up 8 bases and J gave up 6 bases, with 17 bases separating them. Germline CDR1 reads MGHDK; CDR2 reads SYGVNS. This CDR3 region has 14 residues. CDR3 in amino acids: CASAPGYGSQPQHF. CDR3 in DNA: TGTGCCAGCGCCCCAGGGTATGGTAGTCAGCCCCAGCATTTT.

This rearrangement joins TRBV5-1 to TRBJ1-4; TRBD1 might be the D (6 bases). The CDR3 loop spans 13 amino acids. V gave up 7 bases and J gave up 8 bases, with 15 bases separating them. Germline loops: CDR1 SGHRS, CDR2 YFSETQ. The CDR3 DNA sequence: TGCGCCAGCCGGGGGGGCGATCGGGAAAAACTGTTTTTT. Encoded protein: CASRGGDREKLFF.

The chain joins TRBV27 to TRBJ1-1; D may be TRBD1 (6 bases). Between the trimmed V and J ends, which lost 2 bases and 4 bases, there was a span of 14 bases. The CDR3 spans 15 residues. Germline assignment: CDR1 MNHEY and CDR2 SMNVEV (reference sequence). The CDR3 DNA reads TGTGCCAGCAGTTTACGGGGGGCGGCAGGCACTGAAGCTTTCTTT. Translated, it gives CASSLRGAAGTEAFF.

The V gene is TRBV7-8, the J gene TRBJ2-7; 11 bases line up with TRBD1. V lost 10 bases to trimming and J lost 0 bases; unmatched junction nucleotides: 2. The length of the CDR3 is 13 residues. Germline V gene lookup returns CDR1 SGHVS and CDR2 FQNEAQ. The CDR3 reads CATGQGASYEQYF. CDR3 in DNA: TGTGCCACAGGACAGGGGGCCTCCTACGAGCAGTACTTC.

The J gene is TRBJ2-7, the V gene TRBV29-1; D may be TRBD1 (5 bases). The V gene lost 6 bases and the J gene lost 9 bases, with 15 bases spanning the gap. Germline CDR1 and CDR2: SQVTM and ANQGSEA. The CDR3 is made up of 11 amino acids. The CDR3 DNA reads TGCAGCGTCTCCGACAGTAGTAGGCAGTACTTC. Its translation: CSVSDSSRQYF.

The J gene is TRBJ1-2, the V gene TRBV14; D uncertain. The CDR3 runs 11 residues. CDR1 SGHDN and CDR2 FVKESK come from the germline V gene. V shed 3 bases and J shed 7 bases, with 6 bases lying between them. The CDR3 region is CASSQGGGYTF. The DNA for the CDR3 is TGTGCCAGCAGCCAGGGAGGTGGCTACACCTTC.

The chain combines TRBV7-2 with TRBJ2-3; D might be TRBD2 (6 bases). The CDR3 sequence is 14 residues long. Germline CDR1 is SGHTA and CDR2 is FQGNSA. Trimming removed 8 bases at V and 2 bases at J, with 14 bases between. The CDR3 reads CASRGRGDTDTQYF. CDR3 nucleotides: TGTGCCAGCCGCGGGCGGGGTGACACAGATACGCAGTATTTT.

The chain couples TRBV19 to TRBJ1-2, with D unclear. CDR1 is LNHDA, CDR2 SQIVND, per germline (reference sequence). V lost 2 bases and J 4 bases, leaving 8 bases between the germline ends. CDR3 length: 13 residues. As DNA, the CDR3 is TGTGCCAGTAGTATAAGTGAGGTCTATGGCTACACCTTC. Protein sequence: CASSISEVYGYTF.

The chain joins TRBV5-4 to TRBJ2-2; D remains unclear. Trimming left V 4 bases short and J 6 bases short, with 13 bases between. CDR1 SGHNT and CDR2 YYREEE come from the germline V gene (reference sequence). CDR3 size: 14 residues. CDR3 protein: CASSGADRSGELFF. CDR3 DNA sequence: TGTGCCAGCAGCGGCGCGGATCGGTCCGGGGAGCTGTTTTTT.

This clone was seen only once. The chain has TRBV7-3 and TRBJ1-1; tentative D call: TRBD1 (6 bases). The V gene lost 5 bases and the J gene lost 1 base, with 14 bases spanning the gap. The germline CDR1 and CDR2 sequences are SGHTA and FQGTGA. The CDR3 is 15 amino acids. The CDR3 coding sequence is TGTGCCAGCAGCGTAGGCGGACAGACGAACACTGAAGCTTTCTTT. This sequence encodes CASSVGGQTNTEAFF.

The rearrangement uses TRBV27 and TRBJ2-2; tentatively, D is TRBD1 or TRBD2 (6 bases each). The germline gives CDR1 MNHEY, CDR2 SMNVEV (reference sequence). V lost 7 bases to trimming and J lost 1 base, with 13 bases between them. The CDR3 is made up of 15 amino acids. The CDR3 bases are TGTGCCAGCAACTGGGGGGCGGGGAACACCGGGGAGCTGTTTTTT. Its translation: CASNWGAGNTGELFF.

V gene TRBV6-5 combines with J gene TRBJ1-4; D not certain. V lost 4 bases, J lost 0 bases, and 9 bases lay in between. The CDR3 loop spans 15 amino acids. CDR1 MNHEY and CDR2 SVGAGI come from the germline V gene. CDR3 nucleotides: TGTGCCAGCAGTTTGCGACACGCAACTAATGAAAAACTGTTTTTT. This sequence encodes CASSLRHATNEKLFF.

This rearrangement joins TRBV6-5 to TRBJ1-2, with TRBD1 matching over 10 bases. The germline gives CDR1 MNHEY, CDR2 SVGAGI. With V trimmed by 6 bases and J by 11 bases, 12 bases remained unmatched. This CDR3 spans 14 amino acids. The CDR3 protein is CASRGRGQGRVYTF. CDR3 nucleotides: TGTGCCAGCAGAGGGAGGGGACAGGGGAGGGTGTACACCTTC.

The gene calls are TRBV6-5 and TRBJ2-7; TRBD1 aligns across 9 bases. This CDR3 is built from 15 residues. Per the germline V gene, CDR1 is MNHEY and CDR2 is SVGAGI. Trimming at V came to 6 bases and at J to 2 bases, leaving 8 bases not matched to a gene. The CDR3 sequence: CASSPSGTGTYEQYF. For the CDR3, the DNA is TGTGCCAGCAGCCCATCGGGGACAGGGACCTACGAGCAGTACTTC.

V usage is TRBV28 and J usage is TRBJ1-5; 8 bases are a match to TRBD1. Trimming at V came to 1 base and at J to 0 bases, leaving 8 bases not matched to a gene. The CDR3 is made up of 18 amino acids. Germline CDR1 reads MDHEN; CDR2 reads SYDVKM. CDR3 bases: TGTGCCAGCAGTTTATCCCCAGGGGGCGCCGGTAGCAATCAGCCCCAGCATTTT. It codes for CASSLSPGGAGSNQPQHF.

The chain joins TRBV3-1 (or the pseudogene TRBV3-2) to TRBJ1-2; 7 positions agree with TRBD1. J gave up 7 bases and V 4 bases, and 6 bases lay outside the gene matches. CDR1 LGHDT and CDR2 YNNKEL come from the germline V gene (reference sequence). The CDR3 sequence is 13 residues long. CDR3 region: CASSRQGFSGYTF. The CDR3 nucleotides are TGTGCCAGCAGCCGACAGGGTTTCTCTGGCTACACCTTC.

The CDR3 DNA reads TGTGCCAGCAGCAAGCTTCCCCGTAGCAATCAGCCCCAGCATTTT. This translates into CASSKLPRSNQPQHF. The chain couples TRBV28 to TRBJ1-5; D ambiguous. In germline, CDR1 is MDHEN, CDR2 SYDVKM. The CDR3 sequence is 15 residues long. V lost 6 bases and J 0 bases, leaving 12 bases between the germline ends.